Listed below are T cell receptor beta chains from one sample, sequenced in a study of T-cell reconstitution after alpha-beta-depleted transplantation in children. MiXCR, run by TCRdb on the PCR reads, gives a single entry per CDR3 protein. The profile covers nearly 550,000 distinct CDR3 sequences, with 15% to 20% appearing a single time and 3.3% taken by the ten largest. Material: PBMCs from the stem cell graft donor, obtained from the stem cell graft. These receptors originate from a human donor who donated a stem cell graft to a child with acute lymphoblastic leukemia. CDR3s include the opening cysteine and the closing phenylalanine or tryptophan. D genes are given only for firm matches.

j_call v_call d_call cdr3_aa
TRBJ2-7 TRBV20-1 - CSAPYPRSYEQYF
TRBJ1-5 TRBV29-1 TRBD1 CSVGWDRVGNQPQHF
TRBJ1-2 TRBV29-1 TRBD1 CSVENRGHGYTF
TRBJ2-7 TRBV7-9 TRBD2 CASSSLEKRGSFEQYF
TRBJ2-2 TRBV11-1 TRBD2 CASSLTGGPFGELFF
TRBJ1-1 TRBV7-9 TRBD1 CASSPRTGNTEAFF
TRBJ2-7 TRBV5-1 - CTSRAGMAYEQYF
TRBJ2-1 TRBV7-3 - CASSLGAGSRSSYNEQFF
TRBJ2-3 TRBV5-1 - CASSLGTFTDTQYF
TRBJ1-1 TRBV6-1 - CASRAMGGSGTEAFF
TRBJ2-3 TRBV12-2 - CASRLVIPSGSETQYF
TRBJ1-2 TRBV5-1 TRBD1 CASKMTQGAGNGYTF
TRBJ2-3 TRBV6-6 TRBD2 CASTAGGPDTQYF
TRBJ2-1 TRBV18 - CASSPKQSYNEQFF
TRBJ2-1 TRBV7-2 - CASSFAFREQFF
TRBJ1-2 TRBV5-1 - CASSKTGSNYGYTF
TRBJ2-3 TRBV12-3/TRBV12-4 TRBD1 CASSPGGRTQYF
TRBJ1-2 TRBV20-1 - CLPMATPEGVF
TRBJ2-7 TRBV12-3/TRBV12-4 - CASKPGESYEQYF
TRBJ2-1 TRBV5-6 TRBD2 CASSLGTSGSWPFF
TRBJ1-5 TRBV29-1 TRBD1 CSVIDRGHFGNQPQHF
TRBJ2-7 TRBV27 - CASSLKGPSYEQYF
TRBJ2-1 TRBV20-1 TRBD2 CCAKTRRLAETYNEQFF
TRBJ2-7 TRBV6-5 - CASSYLGDFYYEQYF
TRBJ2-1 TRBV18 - CASSPPSRPREQFF
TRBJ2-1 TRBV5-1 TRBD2 CASSPRLAGVTGSYNEQFF
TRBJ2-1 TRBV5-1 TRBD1 CASSGTGGSEQFF
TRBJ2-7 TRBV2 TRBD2 CASSLPRLAGRIEQYF
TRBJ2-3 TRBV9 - CASSVEGKGTPHRTDTQYF
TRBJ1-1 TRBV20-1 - CSARDGRPNTEAFF
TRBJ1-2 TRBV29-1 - CSVALQGINYGYTF
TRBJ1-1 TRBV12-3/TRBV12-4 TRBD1 CASSLVQGSTEAFF
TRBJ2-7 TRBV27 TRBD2 CASSRTSGAYEQYF
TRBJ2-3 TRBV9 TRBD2 CASSVGAGADTQYF
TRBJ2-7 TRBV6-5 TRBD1 CASSYERTGVSEQYF
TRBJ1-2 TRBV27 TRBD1 CASSYGTAYGYTF
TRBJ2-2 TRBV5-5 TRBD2 CASSVAVAGGITGELFF
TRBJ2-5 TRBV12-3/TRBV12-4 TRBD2 CASMVGLAGGSETQYF
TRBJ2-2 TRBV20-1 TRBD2 CSARDPGLADTGELFF
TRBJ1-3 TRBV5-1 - CASSAPTGAGNTIYF
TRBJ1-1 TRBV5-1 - CASSLRHGMNTEAFF
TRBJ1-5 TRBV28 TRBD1 CASSLWGPAGGNQPQHF
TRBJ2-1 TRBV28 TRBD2 CASSSQLASYNEQFF
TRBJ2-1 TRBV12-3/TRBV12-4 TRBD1 CASSWGTVLEQFF
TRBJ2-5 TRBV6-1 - CASSQISRETQYF
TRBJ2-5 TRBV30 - CAWSVTGSGETQYF
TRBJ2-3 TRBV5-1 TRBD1 CASSLTGSSTDTQYF
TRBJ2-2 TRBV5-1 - CASSEDVGTPNTGELFF
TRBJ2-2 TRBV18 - CASAPTSNTGELFF
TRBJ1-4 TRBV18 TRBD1 CASSTGQGNEKLFF